The rows below give T cell receptor beta chains drawn from one sample of a study of blood T cells in healthy people across ages. TCRdb analysed the 5' RACE reads with MiXCR anew, one entry per CDR3 protein. The data contain roughly 2 million distinct CDR3 sequences, around 50% of them singletons. The material sequenced was blood. The receptors were sampled from a woman aged 40 to 50 in good health. Both conserved end residues are part of each CDR3. The order of the fields is V gene, clone size, J gene, D gene, CDR3 DNA, CDR3 protein. A D gene is named only where the DNA matches it firmly. Only some rows state a clone size, as once, few, many or a class for expanded clones.

TRBV7-9	many	TRBJ2-3	TRBD1	TGTGCCAGCAGTCCCGGACAGGGTAGCACAGATACGCAGTATTTT	CASSPGQGSTDTQYF
TRBV20-1	.	TRBJ2-6	TRBD1	TGCAGTGCTAGAACAGGGGCAGTTCGACGCTCTGGGGCCAACGTCCTGACTTTC	CSARTGAVRRSGANVLTF
TRBV6-6	few	TRBJ2-5	TRBD2	TGTGCCAGCATGTCGCCGAGCGGGGGTGGTGAAGAGACCCAGTACTTC	CASMSPSGGGEETQYF
TRBV6-5	.	TRBJ2-7	.	TGTGCCAGCAGTTATCCGGGGCGGCAGGGGTCCTACGAGCAGTACTTC	CASSYPGRQGSYEQYF
TRBV6-6	few	TRBJ2-4	.	TGTGCCAGTTACGGGGGCCTTGCCAAAAACATTCAGTACTTC	CASYGGLAKNIQYF
TRBV7-9	once	TRBJ1-1	.	TGTGCCAGCAGCTTGGACGGCTCTTCGGACACTGAAGCTTTCTTT	CASSLDGSSDTEAFF
TRBV4-2	few	TRBJ2-4	.	TGTGCCAGCAGCAAAGACCCGGGGGCTTGGGGAAACATTCAGTACTTC	CASSKDPGAWGNIQYF
TRBV7-9	.	TRBJ1-4	TRBD1	TGTGCCAGCAGCTCCAGGGGGCCGACCCAAAGAGATGAAAAACTGTTTTTT	CASSSRGPTQRDEKLFF
TRBV11-2	few	TRBJ2-7	.	TGTGCCAGCAGCTCCCGCCGGGCCGGCTACGAGCAGTACTTC	CASSSRRAGYEQYF
TRBV20-1	.	TRBJ2-5	TRBD2	TGCAGTGCTAGAGTTCTCGCGGGGGGGCGCGAGACCCAGTACTTC	CSARVLAGGRETQYF
TRBV6-2/TRBV6-3	.	TRBJ2-1	.	TGTGCCAGCAGTTACGTCCCTAGCGAGGGGTCAAATGAGCAGTTCTTC	CASSYVPSEGSNEQFF
TRBV4-1	.	TRBJ2-7	.	TGCGCCAGCAGCCAAGATCACTCCTACTACGAGCAGTACTTC	CASSQDHSYYEQYF
TRBV20-1	once	TRBJ2-7	TRBD1	TGCAGTGCTAGCGCCGGAATGAGGGGGCCTTCCAATGAGCAGTACTTC	CSASAGMRGPSNEQYF
TRBV20-1	.	TRBJ2-7	TRBD1	TGCAGTGCCGGGGACAGTTCCGAGCAGTACTTC	CSAGDSSEQYF
TRBV6-2/TRBV6-3	.	TRBJ2-1	.	TGTGCCAGCAGTTCTATAGGGCGGCGCTCCTACAATGAGCAGTTCTTC	CASSSIGRRSYNEQFF
TRBV5-6	.	TRBJ2-7	TRBD2	TGTGCCAGCAGCTTGAGCCCTTTATTGGAGCGGGGGCAGTACTTC	CASSLSPLLERGQYF
TRBV7-2	.	TRBJ2-3	.	TGTGCCAGCAGCAAACAGAGGGGCTCTAGCACAGATACGCAGTATTTT	CASSKQRGSSTDTQYF
TRBV5-1	.	TRBJ2-7	.	TGCGCCAGCAGCTTGAAGGACGGGATACTCTCCTACGAGCAGTACTTC	CASSLKDGILSYEQYF
TRBV4-1	once	TRBJ2-7	.	TGCGCCAGCAGCCCCTTCGGTGAGGGAGACGAGCAGTACTTC	CASSPFGEGDEQYF
TRBV6-2/TRBV6-3	.	TRBJ2-3	TRBD2	TGTGCCAGCTCCCGGGGGGGAACCGGCACAGATACGCAGTATTTT	CASSRGGTGTDTQYF
TRBV11-2	.	TRBJ2-7	TRBD2	TGTGCCAGCAGCTTAGATGGTCCGCCCGGGACTAGCGGGGGGGAAAGCTACGAGCAGTACTTC	CASSLDGPPGTSGGESYEQYF
TRBV7-2	few	TRBJ2-5	.	TGTGCCAGCAGCTTAATCCCTGGCGGTCAAGAGACCCAGTACTTC	CASSLIPGGQETQYF
TRBV6-5	.	TRBJ2-1	.	TGTGCCAGCAGGCAAGATCCTCGGTGGGGAGACAATGAGCAGTTCTTC	CASRQDPRWGDNEQFF
TRBV28	.	TRBJ1-5	TRBD1	TGTGCCAGCAGTCAACCACAGGGGGCAAGCAATCAGCCCCAGCATTTT	CASSQPQGASNQPQHF
TRBV29-1	.	TRBJ2-5	.	TGCAGCGTTACCCCGGGTACTCGGTGGGAGACCCAGTACTTC	CSVTPGTRWETQYF
TRBV5-1	.	TRBJ1-2	.	TGCGCCAGCAGGGGGGACCCTAACTATGGCTACACCTTC	CASRGDPNYGYTF
TRBV19	.	TRBJ1-5	.	TGTGCCAGTAGCCCCCCGGCACAAAGCAATCAGCCCCAGCATTTT	CASSPPAQSNQPQHF
TRBV4-1	.	TRBJ1-1	.	TGCGCCAGCAGCCATCCTGAGGCTTTCTTT	CASSHPEAFF
TRBV7-2	few	TRBJ2-5	.	TGTGCCAGCAGCTTAGGAGGAAGGGTGCAGGGTAGGGAGACCCAGTACTTC	CASSLGGRVQGRETQYF
TRBV7-9	.	TRBJ1-1	.	TGTGCCAGCAGCCCTGAGGGGGATGAAGCTTTCTTT	CASSPEGDEAFF
TRBV5-1	.	TRBJ2-1	TRBD2	TGCGCCAGCAGCTTAAGGTGGGCTAGCGGGAGCTCCTACAATGAGCAGTTCTTC	CASSLRWASGSSYNEQFF
TRBV12-3/TRBV12-4	few	TRBJ2-7	.	TGTGCCAGCACCCCCAGACTCGGCTCCCCCTACGAGCAGTACTTC	CASTPRLGSPYEQYF
TRBV19	.	TRBJ1-4	TRBD1	TGTGCCAGTAGCCAGGGGGGGACCGGTGAAAAACTGTTTTTT	CASSQGGTGEKLFF
TRBV25-1	.	TRBJ2-7	.	TGTGCCAGCAGTGGACAGTTCACCGCGGGCGAGCAGTACTTC	CASSGQFTAGEQYF
TRBV12-3/TRBV12-4	.	TRBJ2-1	.	TGTGCCAGCAGTTTAATCGAGGGGTTAAACAATGAGCAGTTCTTC	CASSLIEGLNNEQFF
TRBV10-1	few	TRBJ2-1	.	TGCGCCAGCAGTTTTACCGGGACACGGGTTAAGGGTGAGCAGTTCTTC	CASSFTGTRVKGEQFF
TRBV7-6	.	TRBJ1-6	.	TGTGCCAGCAGCTTAGCGAAGGGCTCACCCCTCCACTTT	CASSLAKGSPLHF
TRBV5-6	few	TRBJ2-7	.	TGTGCCAGCAGTCTGGGACTGGCCGTCACCTACGAGCAGTACTTC	CASSLGLAVTYEQYF
TRBV27	.	TRBJ2-1	.	TGTGCCAGCAGTTTTCGGGGGAGCACACACAATGAGCAGTTCTTC	CASSFRGSTHNEQFF
TRBV6-1	.	TRBJ1-2	.	TGTGCCAGCAGTGATCTCCGGGCACCGGGCTACACCTTC	CASSDLRAPGYTF
TRBV20-1	.	TRBJ1-4	TRBD1	TGCAGTGCTCGACAGGGAATGAATGAAAAACTGTTTTTT	CSARQGMNEKLFF
TRBV24-1	.	TRBJ1-2	.	TGTGCCACCAGTGATTTCACAGCTAACTATGGCTACACCTTC	CATSDFTANYGYTF
TRBV5-1	few	TRBJ2-3	TRBD1	TGCGCCAGCAGCGCGGACAGGGGTTTGACAGATACGCAGTATTTT	CASSADRGLTDTQYF
TRBV28	.	TRBJ2-7	TRBD1	TGTGCCAGCAGTTTAGGGACAGGCCGATCCTACGAGCAGTACTTC	CASSLGTGRSYEQYF
TRBV9	.	TRBJ2-7	.	TGTGCCAGCAGCGCAGAGGGGGGTTTCTCCCACGAGCAGTACTTC	CASSAEGGFSHEQYF
TRBV10-3	.	TRBJ2-1	TRBD2	TGTGCCATCAGTGGCTCAGGGACTAGCGGCTCCTACAATGAGCAGTTCTTC	CAISGSGTSGSYNEQFF
TRBV29-1	few	TRBJ2-5	TRBD2	TGCAGCGTTATTAGCGGGGCGGGTGAGCAGTACTTC	CSVISGAGEQYF
TRBV20-1	.	TRBJ2-7	TRBD1	TGCAGTGCGAACTCGGCAGGGGGCGAGCAGTACTTC	CSANSAGGEQYF
TRBV5-5	few	TRBJ2-1	.	TGTGCCAGCAGCGCCGTAGGTGAGCAGTTCTTC	CASSAVGEQFF
TRBV5-1	few	TRBJ2-7	.	TGCGCCAGCAGTCTCAACAGGGACCCTTCCTACGAGCAGTACTTC	CASSLNRDPSYEQYF
TRBV7-3	.	TRBJ2-5	TRBD2	TGTGCCAGCAGCTTAACGGCGCTAGCGGGGGAGACCCAGTACTTC	CASSLTALAGETQYF
TRBV9	.	TRBJ2-1	.	TGTGCCAGCAGCGTAGAACGGTTATACAATGAGCAGTTCTTC	CASSVERLYNEQFF
TRBV10-3	.	TRBJ2-4	TRBD2	TGTGCCATCAGTGAGGCTAGACTAGCGGGGGGCCACCGAGACATTCAGTACTTC	CAISEARLAGGHRDIQYF
TRBV6-5	.	TRBJ1-6	.	TGTGCCAGCTATTCGAGGGCACAGGCGAATAATTCACCCCTCCACTTT	CASYSRAQANNSPLHF